Each of the 12 T cell receptor beta chains below was sequenced from the same sample in a study of T-cell memory formation after mild COVID-19. MiXCR, applied by TCRdb to the 5' RACE reads, yields one record per CDR3 protein. Seen here are about half a million distinct CDR3 sequences, about 20% observed once, and the top ten hold approximately 13%. The sequencing input was PBMCs or a T cell subset sorted from them (not recorded which). Every receptor here comes from an adult woman who had mild COVID-19 (a few samples of this study predate the infection). Cell type and time point are not known.

This clonotype was observed a handful of times. The chain joins TRBV7-9 to TRBJ1-2; no definite D call. The CDR3 runs 15 residues. The ends were cut back, 4 bases at V and 4 bases at J, with 16 bases in the middle. Germline CDR1 reads SEHNR; CDR2 reads FQNEAQ (reference sequence). CDR3: CASSSEMRVFYGYTF. For the CDR3, the DNA is TGTGCCAGCAGCTCAGAAATGAGGGTTTTCTATGGCTACACCTTC. Variable domain in full (rest from reference TRBV7-9 and TRBJ1-2): DTGVSQNPRHKITKRGQNVTFRCDPISEHNRLYWYRQTLGQGPEFLTYFQNEAQLEKSRLLSDRFSAERPKGSFSTLEIQRTEQGDSAMYLCASSSEMRVFYGYTFGSGTRLTVV.

This clonotype was seen more than once but under ten times. The chain's CDR3 is CASSFSDGSYNEQFF. As DNA, the CDR3 is TGTGCCAGCAGTTTTAGCGATGGCTCCTACAATGAGCAGTTCTTC. The V gene is TRBV6-2 or TRBV6-3, the J gene TRBJ2-1; TRBD2 is a possible D gene (5 bases). Germline assignment: CDR1 MNHEY and CDR2 SVGEGT. V was clipped by 4 bases and J by 0 bases, with 10 bases between them. The CDR3 contains 15 residues.

Many counts were recorded for this clonotype. V and J are TRBV12-3 or TRBV12-4 and TRBJ2-7, with D perhaps matching TRBD1 (6 bases). The CDR3 is 13 amino acids. V dropped 3 bases and J dropped 2 bases, with 8 bases sitting between them. Here the CDR3 reads CASSFDRTYEQYF. CDR3 in DNA: TGTGCCAGCAGTTTCGACAGGACCTACGAGCAGTACTTC.

This clonotype was detected a few times. This sequence joins TRBV7-6 and TRBJ1-1; D perhaps matches TRBD1 (5 bases). This CDR3 is 13 amino acids long. Germline CDR1 SGHVS, CDR2 FNYEAQ. With 4 bases removed from V and 6 bases from J, the gap between germline ends came to 12 bases. The CDR3 DNA follows: TGTGCCAGCAGCTATTCGGGGGGGGCTGAAGCTTTCTTT. This encodes CASSYSGGAEAFF.

This clonotype occurred a few times. The V call is TRBV15, the J call TRBJ2-5, with TRBD2 as a possible D gene (6 bases). Looked up from germline, CDR1 is LNHNV and CDR2 is YYDKDF (reference sequence). CDR3 length: 16 amino acids. The V gene lost 3 bases and the J gene lost 3 bases, with 17 bases spanning the gap. The CDR3 region has the DNA TGTGCCACCAGCAGCAACATAAGGGCGGGGAAAGAGACCCAGTACTTC. It codes for CATSSNIRAGKETQYF.

This clonotype has just a few counts. V usage is TRBV7-9 and J usage is TRBJ2-1, with 7 bases lining up with TRBD1. Per germline, CDR1 SEHNR and CDR2 FQNEAQ (reference sequence). V shed 7 bases and J 9 bases; nucleotides not matched to a gene: 12. This CDR3 has 14 residues. The CDR3 sequence: CASTQGQGVSEQFF. In DNA form, the CDR3 reads TGTGCCAGCACCCAGGGGCAGGGGGTTAGTGAGCAGTTCTTC.

The genes are TRBV20-1 and TRBJ2-1, with a tentative D call TRBD2 (5 bases). Trimming removed 6 bases at V and 0 bases at J, with 18 bases between. Germline V gives CDR1 DFQATT, CDR2 SNEGSKA (reference sequence). This CDR3 contains 16 residues. This CDR3 reads CSAPLLGLSSYNEQFF. CDR3 sequence (DNA): TGCAGTGCGCCTCTACTAGGGTTGAGCTCCTACAATGAGCAGTTCTTC.

This clonotype was observed a handful of times. The chain links TRBV24-1 to TRBJ2-1, with unresolved D. CDR1 KGHDR and CDR2 SFDVKD come from the germline V gene. This CDR3 region has 15 residues. Trimming took 3 bases from V and 0 from J, leaving 8 bases between them. The CDR3 bases are TGTGCCACCAGTGATCACTCCAGCTCCTACAATGAGCAGTTCTTC. This translates into CATSDHSSSYNEQFF.

This clonotype was recorded a few times. V is TRBV27 and J is TRBJ1-2; D not resolved. Germline V lookup: CDR1 MNHEY, CDR2 SMNVEV (reference sequence). This CDR3 spans 14 amino acids. With 4 bases removed from V and 0 bases from J, the gap between germline ends came to 9 bases. CDR3 bases: TGTGCCAGCAGTTACCGGGGAACTAACTATGGCTACACCTTC. This codes for CASSYRGTNYGYTF.

This clonotype was seen only a few times. This chain uses TRBV15 with TRBJ2-3; maybe TRBD2 (6 bases). The CDR3 has 16 residues. The germline V and J ends were trimmed by 5 bases and 2 bases, with 17 bases remaining between them. Germline values: CDR1 LNHNV, CDR2 YYDKDF (reference sequence). This CDR3 reads CATSGGASRNTDTQYF. Here the CDR3 DNA reads TGTGCCACCAGCGGAGGGGCCAGCCGGAACACAGATACGCAGTATTTT.

The chain couples TRBV10-3 to TRBJ2-7, with 8 nucleotides matching TRBD2. CDR1 and CDR2 from the germline V gene are ENHRY and SYGVKD. Trimming took 10 bases from V and 0 from J; bases not matched to a gene: 8. The CDR3 loop spans 14 amino acids. The DNA for the CDR3 is TGTGCCACCTGGACTAGCCCTAGCTCCTACGAGCAGTACTTC. It codes for CATWTSPSSYEQYF.

This clonotype was seen a handful of times. This chain connects TRBV7-2 to TRBJ2-7, with D hard to call. The CDR3 is 16 residues long. Per the germline V gene, CDR1 is SGHTA and CDR2 is FQGNSA. Trimming cost V 0 bases and J 0 bases, with 12 bases left between them. As DNA, the CDR3 is TGTGCCAGCAGCTTAGCTGAGAGCGCCGGCTCCTACGAGCAGTACTTC. This sequence encodes CASSLAESAGSYEQYF.